A single sample is the source of the 18 T cell receptor beta chains below, sequenced in a study of T-cell memory formation after mild COVID-19. TCRdb redid the calling of the 5' RACE reads with MiXCR, one entry per CDR3 protein. The sample has 100,000 to 150,000 distinct CDR3 sequences, around 15% seen once. Sequences were obtained from PBMCs or a T cell subset sorted from them (not recorded which). The origin of the receptors is a man younger than 35 who had mild COVID-19 (a few samples of this study predate the infection). Cell type and time point are not known.

This clonotype has a handful of counts. CDR3 DNA sequence: TGCAGCGTCGTGTACATGAACACTGAAGCTTTCTTT. Amino acids: CSVVYMNTEAFF. The V gene is TRBV29-1, the J gene TRBJ1-1; D gene ambiguous. The CDR3 covers 12 residues. V shed 6 bases and J shed 0 bases, with 8 bases lying between them. Germline assignment: CDR1 SQVTM and CDR2 ANQGSEA.

This clonotype came up once. The CDR3 bases are TGTGCCAGCAGCGACCGGACGGACACAGATACGCAGTATTTT. Protein product: CASSDRTDTDTQYF. The chain has TRBV3-1 and TRBJ2-3; D gene uncertain. The length of the CDR3 is 14 residues. The germline gives CDR1 LGHDT, CDR2 YNNKEL (reference sequence). Between the trimmed V and J ends, which lost 5 bases and 2 bases, there was a span of 11 bases.

This clonotype came up a few times. The rearrangement uses TRBV6-2 or TRBV6-3 and TRBJ1-3; D is uncertain. V lost 7 bases, J lost 2 bases, and 12 bases lay in between. The length of the CDR3 is 14 residues. CDR1 and CDR2 from the germline V gene are MNHEY and SVGEGT. The CDR3 DNA follows: TGTGCCAGCACCCGGTCCTTACCTGGAAACACCATATATTTT. It yields the protein CASTRSLPGNTIYF.

This chain connects TRBV9 to TRBJ2-7; no clear D. Trimming took off 1 base at V and 7 bases at J, with 12 bases between the two ends. Looked up from germline, CDR1 is SGDLS and CDR2 is YYNGEE. The CDR3 sequence is 13 residues long. The CDR3 DNA sequence: TGTGCCAGCAGCGTACAGCTCCTTCGGGAGCAGTACGTC. It encodes CASSVQLLREQYV.

This clonotype was picked up a small number of times. The chain couples TRBV10-3 to TRBJ1-4; D is unclear. This CDR3 has 12 residues. Trimming left V 0 bases short and J 6 bases short, with 2 bases between. CDR1 ENHRY and CDR2 SYGVKD come from the germline V gene. Here the CDR3 reads CAISESDEKLFF. CDR3 sequence (DNA): TGTGCCATCAGTGAGTCCGATGAAAAACTGTTTTTT.

V is TRBV6-1 and J is TRBJ1-2; the D is unclear. The ends were cut back, 6 bases at V and 5 bases at J, with 13 bases in the middle. CDR1 is MNHNS and CDR2 is SASEGT in the germline V gene. This CDR3 spans 13 amino acids. In DNA form, the CDR3 reads TGTGCCAGCAGAGAGTCCTCTGGGTATGGCTACACCTTC. This translates into CASRESSGYGYTF.

J is TRBJ1-5 and V is TRBV7-2, with TRBD1 as a possible D gene (5 bases). The V end lost 1 base, the J end lost 4 bases, and 8 bases lay between the germline ends. CDR1 and CDR2 (germline): SGHTA, FQGNSA. The CDR3 length is 14 residues. CDR3 in amino acids: CASSLGDRNQPQHF. The CDR3 DNA reads TGTGCCAGCAGCTTAGGAGACAGAAATCAGCCCCAGCATTTT.

The chain links TRBV7-9 to TRBJ1-6; D unresolved. CDR1 and CDR2 (germline): SEHNR, FQNEAQ (reference sequence). The CDR3 length is 16 residues. V lost 5 bases to trimming and J lost 8 bases, with 19 bases between them. The chain's CDR3 is CASSPGNVLLYSPLHF. DNA for the CDR3: TGTGCCAGCAGCCCCGGAAACGTCCTCTTATATTCACCCCTCCACTTT. Supplemented by reference TRBV7-9 and TRBJ1-6, the full variable domain reads DTGVSQNPRHKITKRGQNVTFRCDPISEHNRLYWYRQTLGQGPEFLTYFQNEAQLEKSRLLSDRFSAERPKGSFSTLEIQRTEQGDSAMYLCASSPGNVLLYSPLHFGNGTRLTVT.

This clonotype showed up just a few times. This sequence joins TRBV6-1 and TRBJ2-3; D remains unclear. In germline, CDR1 is MNHNS, CDR2 SASEGT. CDR3 size: 12 residues. Trimming removed 4 bases at V and 5 bases at J, with 7 bases between. CDR3 loop: CASSARIDTQYF. CDR3 coding DNA: TGTGCCAGCAGTGCCCGGATAGATACGCAGTATTTT.

In its sample, this clonotype was seen a few times. V gene TRBV6-2 or TRBV6-3 combines with J gene TRBJ1-5; tentative D call: TRBD1 (5 bases). Trimming stripped 10 bases from V and 2 bases from J, with 15 bases between. CDR1 MNHEY and CDR2 SVGEGT come from the germline V gene. This CDR3 has 14 amino acids. The chain's CDR3 is CATDDSFGNQPQHF. In DNA, the CDR3 is TGTGCCACCGACGACAGCTTTGGCAATCAGCCCCAGCATTTT.

V is TRBV7-2 and J is TRBJ1-2; D possibly corresponds to TRBD1 (6 bases). The germline V and J ends were trimmed by 3 bases and 8 bases, with 16 bases remaining between them. This CDR3 region has 14 residues. CDR1 SGHTA and CDR2 FQGNSA come from the germline V gene. The CDR3 region has the DNA TGTGCCAGCAGCTTCGGTCAACAGGGTCGAGGCTACACCTTC. This encodes CASSFGQQGRGYTF.

V usage is TRBV7-2 and J usage is TRBJ2-3; a weak D match, TRBD1 (6 bases). The V end was cut by 3 bases, the J end by 2 bases, with 18 bases between. CDR3 length equals 17 residues. CDR1 is SGHTA, CDR2 FQGNSA, per germline. The CDR3 sequence is CASSFLRGTTLTDTQYF. The CDR3 DNA is TGTGCCAGCAGCTTCCTCAGGGGTACTACCCTCACAGATACGCAGTATTTT.

The V call is TRBV5-1, the J call TRBJ2-3; D is ambiguous. Trimming removed 0 bases from V and 6 bases from J, with 11 bases in between. CDR1 and CDR2 (germline): SGHRS, YFSETQ. The CDR3 sequence is 14 residues long. DNA for the CDR3: TGCGCCAGCAGCTTGGGGATGGCGCCGGATACGCAGTATTTT. Its translation: CASSLGMAPDTQYF.

The chain has TRBV27 and TRBJ1-1, with 7 bases identical to TRBD1. CDR1 is MNHEY and CDR2 is SMNVEV in the germline V gene (reference sequence). CDR3 length: 13 amino acids. J gave up 1 base and V 8 bases, and 4 bases lay outside the gene matches. CDR3 in amino acids: CASLGQPNTEAFF. The CDR3 coding sequence is TGTGCCAGCCTGGGACAGCCGAACACTGAAGCTTTCTTT.

This clonotype has just a few counts. The rearrangement uses TRBV7-9 and TRBJ1-6; 7 bases agree with TRBD1. Unmatched junction bases numbered 6, after V lost 5 bases and J lost 11 bases. This CDR3 is built from 13 residues. Germline CDR1 and CDR2: SEHNR and FQNEAQ (reference sequence). This CDR3 is CASSERQGPPLHF. Here the CDR3 DNA reads TGTGCCAGCAGCGAAAGACAGGGCCCACCCCTCCACTTT.

This clonotype appeared a few times. The chain combines TRBV5-1 with TRBJ2-3; D perhaps matches TRBD1 (5 bases). The CDR3 has 14 amino acids. Trimming cost V 0 bases and J 8 bases, with 13 bases left between them. Per germline, CDR1 SGHRS and CDR2 YFSETQ. The CDR3 sequence: CASSLDRPHGTQYF. The CDR3 DNA reads TGCGCCAGCAGCTTGGACAGGCCACACGGTACGCAGTATTTT.

The gene calls are TRBV20-1 and TRBJ2-1; the D is unclear. The CDR3 is 11 residues long. Trimming removed 8 bases from V and 4 bases from J, with 9 bases in between. Germline lookup yields CDR1 DFQATT and CDR2 SNEGSKA (reference sequence). The CDR3 nucleotides read TGCAGTTTAGACCATTACAATGAGCAGTTCTTC. This translates into CSLDHYNEQFF.

There are many counts of this clonotype. The chain employs TRBV29-1 and TRBJ2-3, with D perhaps matching TRBD2 (5 bases). Germline V lookup: CDR1 SQVTM, CDR2 ANQGSEA. Trimming removed 6 bases at V and 4 bases at J, with 14 bases between. The CDR3 is made up of 13 amino acids. The CDR3 here is CSVQLDLADTQYF. CDR3 bases: TGCAGCGTACAACTAGATCTGGCAGATACGCAGTATTTT.